These T cell receptor beta chains were read from a single sample in a study of early T cells in non-severe SARS-CoV-2 infection. MiXCR, run by TCRdb on the 5' RACE reads, gives a single entry per CDR3 protein. The sample consists of tens of thousands of distinct CDR3 sequences, around 16% of them appearing once. Sequenced material: whole blood, taken at baseline. These receptors originate from an adult who was a healthcare worker with PCR-confirmed SARS-CoV-2 infection or an uninfected control (not recorded which). CDR3s include the opening cysteine and the closing phenylalanine or tryptophan. A D gene is named only where the DNA matches it firmly. Rows give clone size only sometimes, using once, few, many, or a class for an expanded clone.

V	J	D	size	CDR3	DNA
TRBV19	TRBJ1-4	NA	NA	CASSRRHATNEKLFF	TGTGCCAGTAGTCGAAGACATGCAACTAATGAAAAACTGTTTTTT
TRBV28	TRBJ2-1	NA	NA	CASSPLDWYNEQFF	TGTGCCAGCAGTCCATTGGACTGGTACAATGAGCAGTTCTTC
TRBV7-9	TRBJ2-3	NA	NA	CATATDTQYF	TGTGCCACCGCCACAGATACGCAGTATTTT
TRBV10-3	TRBJ2-7	NA	NA	CAISDGYEQYF	TGTGCCATCAGTGACGGCTACGAGCAGTACTTC
TRBV27	TRBJ2-7	NA	NA	CASSKPQGEFSEQYF	TGTGCCAGCAGTAAGCCCCAGGGTGAATTTAGCGAGCAGTACTTC
TRBV7-8	TRBJ1-1	TRBD1	NA	CASSPQTQGRTEAFF	TGTGCCAGCAGCCCGCAAACACAGGGGAGAACTGAAGCTTTCTTT
TRBV12-3/TRBV12-4	TRBJ1-3	NA	NA	CASTAISPVGNTIYF	TGTGCCAGCACCGCAATCAGCCCGGTTGGAAACACCATATATTTT
TRBV6-5	TRBJ2-1	NA	NA	CASAGQGLNEQFF	TGTGCCTCCGCGGGGCAGGGCCTCAATGAGCAGTTCTTC
TRBV2	TRBJ1-4	TRBD1	NA	CASRQQGVKTEKLFF	TGTGCCAGCAGACAGCAGGGGGTCAAAACCGAAAAACTGTTTTTT
TRBV27	TRBJ2-2	NA	NA	CASSLRAPGELFF	TGTGCCAGCAGTCTCCGGGCTCCCGGGGAGCTGTTTTTT
TRBV7-6	TRBJ2-1	TRBD2	many	CASSLETSGYNEQFF	TGTGCCAGCAGCTTGGAGACTAGCGGGTACAATGAGCAGTTCTTC
TRBV7-2	TRBJ2-7	NA	few	CASSPRSSYEQYF	TGTGCCAGCAGCCCGAGGAGTTCCTACGAGCAGTACTTC
TRBV28	TRBJ2-2	NA	NA	CASSLVRGGELFF	TGTGCCAGCAGTTTAGTCCGGGGCGGGGAGCTGTTTTTT
TRBV6-6	TRBJ2-7	NA	many	CASTHQRNYYEQYF	TGTGCCAGCACTCATCAGCGTAATTACTACGAGCAGTACTTC
TRBV28	TRBJ2-1	NA	medium-sized	CASSLGSRGSYNEQFF	TGTGCCAGCAGTTTAGGTAGTCGGGGATCCTACAATGAGCAGTTCTTC
TRBV4-1	TRBJ2-7	TRBD2	NA	CASSQDPERDYLYEQYF	TGCGCCAGCAGCCAAGATCCAGAGCGGGACTACCTATACGAGCAGTACTTC
TRBV4-1	TRBJ1-4	NA	few	CASSQDPGATNEKLFF	TGCGCCAGCAGCCAAGATCCGGGTGCAACTAATGAAAAACTGTTTTTT
TRBV11-2	TRBJ1-1	NA	NA	CASIEEGPEAFF	TGTGCCAGCATTGAGGAGGGTCCTGAAGCTTTCTTT
TRBV2	TRBJ2-7	NA	many	CASAKSYEQYF	TGTGCCAGCGCGAAATCCTACGAGCAGTACTTC
TRBV6-1	TRBJ2-7	TRBD1	NA	CVSRGRDSLSSYEQYF	TGTGTCAGCAGGGGACGGGACAGCCTTTCCTCCTACGAGCAGTACTTC
TRBV20-1	TRBJ2-5	NA	NA	CSALDRTQYF	TGCAGTGCTTTGGATAGGACCCAGTACTTC
TRBV30	TRBJ1-2	TRBD1	NA	CAWSFPGTDYGYTF	TGTGCCTGGAGCTTCCCTGGGACAGATTATGGCTACACCTTC
TRBV12-3/TRBV12-4	TRBJ1-5	NA	few	CASSKGSGKPQHF	TGTGCCAGCAGTAAAGGTTCTGGTAAGCCCCAGCATTTT
TRBV19	TRBJ2-7	NA	many	CARINRIYEQYF	TGTGCCAGGATAAACAGGATCTACGAGCAGTACTTC
TRBV7-2	TRBJ2-3	NA	few	CASSLWPAATDTQYF	TGTGCCAGCAGCTTATGGCCAGCGGCCACAGATACGCAGTATTTT
TRBV7-9	TRBJ1-1	NA	NA	CASSPLGGKRAFF	TGTGCCAGCAGCCCCTTAGGGGGGAAGAGGGCTTTCTTT
TRBV20-1	TRBJ2-2	NA	NA	CSARGTLRAAGELFF	TGCAGTGCTAGAGGAACCCTGAGGGCGGCCGGGGAGCTGTTTTTT
TRBV7-9	TRBJ2-7	TRBD2	few	CASSQLAGLIGSSYEQYF	TGTGCCAGCAGCCAACTAGCGGGACTTATTGGGAGTTCCTACGAGCAGTACTTC
TRBV20-1	TRBJ1-5	TRBD1	few	CSARSGQGIQPQHF	TGCAGTGCTAGGTCGGGACAGGGGATACAGCCCCAGCATTTT
TRBV2	TRBJ2-1	TRBD1	few	CASRDRPNNEQFF	TGTGCCAGCCGGGACAGGCCGAACAATGAGCAGTTCTTC